This TCR beta chain was sequenced for a study of blood T cell repertoires in COVID-19. Study in general: Samples came from the United States, Italy and Spain, spanning acute and convalescent COVID-19. Sample material is recorded as cDNA or gDNA derived from T cells, B-cell-depleted T cells, or PBMCs.

As handled by the study authors: Counts of nucleated cells, estimated from reference gene primer amplification, were obtained. TCRdb keeps only in-frame clones here, not all; method: immunoSEQ multiplex PCR. V and J calls plus clone size are reproduced from that table; the DNA served to infer D and trimming. This sample has about 81,000 clones, with about 84% found just once. This CDR3 has 13 amino acids. V was clipped by 6 bases and J by 7 bases, with 15 bases between them. This rearrangement joins TRBV12-3 or TRBV12-4 to TRBJ1-1; D gene unclear. Sequencing was performed on peripheral blood. The TCR was taken from a human donor in a cohort sampled during active COVID-19. The CDR3 nucleotides read TGTGCCAGCAGCACCCTGCTCGGTTTTGAAGCTTTCTTT. Translated, it gives CASSTLLGFEAFF.